The 30 T cell receptor beta chains below were found in one sample sequenced in a study of blood T cells in healthy people across ages. The second PCR ran roughly 6 to 11 cycles with a sample-barcoded 5' primer and J-beta primers. Using its own MiXCR run on the 5' RACE reads, TCRdb lists one record per CDR3 protein. The table has 1 million or so distinct CDR3 sequences, 40% to 45% seen once. What was sequenced was blood. The receptors were sampled from a woman aged 55-70 years in good health.

In this sample, this clonotype turned up a few times. V usage is TRBV15 and J usage is TRBJ1-1; 7 positions agree with TRBD1. Germline CDR1 reads LNHNV; CDR2 reads YYDKDF (reference sequence). The CDR3 contains 14 residues. The trim removed 4 bases at V and 4 bases at J, leaving 6 bases unmatched. The CDR3 spells CATSIDRVGTEAFF. In DNA, the CDR3 is TGTGCCACCAGCATAGACAGGGTTGGCACTGAAGCTTTCTTT.

The chain carries TRBV11-1 and TRBJ1-1, with D perhaps matching TRBD1 (6 bases). The CDR3 contains 13 residues. Trimming took 5 bases from V and 7 from J, leaving 14 bases between them. Germline V gene lookup returns CDR1 SGHAT and CDR2 FQDESV (reference sequence). The CDR3 is CASSLDRSLEAFF. The DNA for the CDR3 is TGTGCCAGCAGCCTCGACAGGTCCCTTGAAGCTTTCTTT.

The gene calls are TRBV20-1 and TRBJ2-1; TRBD1 is a possible D gene (5 bases). Per the germline V gene, CDR1 is DFQATT and CDR2 is SNEGSKA (reference sequence). The CDR3 is made up of 16 amino acids. V shed 0 bases and J shed 7 bases, with 19 bases lying between them. CDR3 nucleotide sequence: TGCAGTGCTAGAGATCCCCTAGAAGGGGTGCGGAATGAGCAGTTCTTC. Its protein product is CSARDPLEGVRNEQFF.

This chain links TRBV2 with TRBJ2-4, with D possibly being TRBD1 or TRBD2 (5 bases each). V lost 6 bases and J lost 13, with 13 bases in between. The V gene's germline CDR1 is SNHLY and CDR2 FYNNEI. The CDR3 length is 11 residues. The CDR3 reads CASRGRREQYF. The CDR3 DNA is TGTGCCAGCAGGGGACGAAGAGAGCAGTACTTC.

This rearrangement joins TRBV3-1 to TRBJ2-5; tentatively, D is TRBD2 (6 bases). V shed 2 bases and J shed 4 bases, with 26 bases lying between them. The CDR3 covers 19 residues. CDR1 and CDR2 from the germline V gene are LGHDT and YNNKEL (reference sequence). CDR3 sequence reads: CASSQQYPTRAGFGETQYF. The CDR3 coding sequence is TGTGCCAGCAGCCAACAATACCCGACTAGAGCAGGGTTTGGAGAGACCCAGTACTTC.

J is TRBJ1-1 and V is TRBV29-1, with D unclear. The germline gives CDR1 SQVTM, CDR2 ANQGSEA. The V end lost 5 bases, the J end lost 3 bases, and 7 bases lay between the germline ends. The CDR3 contains 11 residues. DNA for the CDR3: TGCAGCGTTTCAGGTTACACTGAAGCTTTCTTT. This encodes CSVSGYTEAFF.

This clonotype occurred a few times. This chain joins TRBV21-1 and TRBJ1-5. TRBV21-1 is shown as a pseudogene. CDR3 length: 14 amino acids. This chain's CDR3 is CASSKDRISQPQHF. In nucleotides, the CDR3 is TGTGCCAGCAGCAAAGACAGGATTAGCCAGCCCCAGCATTTT.

The chain joins TRBV20-1 to TRBJ2-7, with D perhaps matching TRBD2 (5 bases). Trimming took off 6 bases at V and 5 bases at J, with 17 bases between the two ends. The CDR3 covers 13 residues. CDR1 and CDR2 (germline): DFQATT, SNEGSKA (reference sequence). CDR3 region: CSALFPSSDEQYF. As DNA, the CDR3 is TGCAGTGCCCTATTCCCTAGCTCGGACGAGCAGTACTTC.

This sequence joins TRBV29-1 and TRBJ2-3; D not certain. The CDR3 is 13 residues long. V lost 7 bases, J lost 0 bases, and 11 bases lay in between. Germline V gene sequence: CDR1 SQVTM, CDR2 ANQGSEA. CDR3 sequence reads: CSEAQPSTDTQYF. The DNA for the CDR3 is TGCAGCGAGGCACAACCTAGCACAGATACGCAGTATTTT.

This clonotype appeared a few times. This chain joins TRBV20-1 and TRBJ2-5; 10 bases are shared with TRBD2. Germline lookup yields CDR1 DFQATT and CDR2 SNEGSKA (reference sequence). Trimming removed 5 bases from V and 3 bases from J; junction bases left unmatched: 6. The CDR3 length is 14 residues. The CDR3 sequence: CSARTGLAKETQYF. CDR3 nucleotide sequence: TGCAGTGCTCGCACGGGACTAGCGAAAGAGACCCAGTACTTC.

This clonotype has more than one count but fewer than ten. V is TRBV7-2 and J is TRBJ2-1; 7 bases are a match to TRBD2. Germline CDR1 SGHTA, CDR2 FQGNSA. With 0 bases clipped from V and 0 bases from J, the junction kept 5 bases outside the gene matches. The CDR3 runs to 17 residues. CDR3 sequence: CASSLAGTTISYNEQFF. The CDR3 coding sequence is TGTGCCAGCAGCTTAGCGGGGACTACGATCTCCTACAATGAGCAGTTCTTC.

There are a few counts of this clonotype. This chain connects TRBV5-1 to TRBJ2-7; D is possibly TRBD2 (6 bases). V lost 2 bases, J lost 3 bases, and 21 bases lay in between. Looked up from germline, CDR1 is SGHRS and CDR2 is YFSETQ. The CDR3 is 17 amino acids. The CDR3 region has the DNA TGCGCCAGCAGCTTCCCTTTAGGGACTCTCAATTTCTACGAGCAGTACTTC. It specifies CASSFPLGTLNFYEQYF.

The chain couples TRBV20-1 to TRBJ2-4, with D tentatively TRBD1 or TRBD2 (5 bases each). The closer fit of TRBJ2-7 to the DNA end suggests the J call may be wrong. CDR1 and CDR2 from the germline V gene are DFQATT and SNEGSKA (reference sequence). The CDR3 loop spans 14 amino acids. This CDR3 is CSARDPGASYEQYF. Here the CDR3 DNA reads TGCAGTGCTAGAGATCCCGGGGCGTCTTACGAGCAGTACTTC.

The chain recombines TRBV9 with TRBJ2-1; D unresolved. Looked up from germline, CDR1 is SGDLS and CDR2 is YYNGEE. V was pared by 0 bases and J by 7 bases, with 14 bases between. CDR3 length: 15 amino acids. As DNA, the CDR3 is TGTGCCAGCAGCGTAGGTGGGCAGGTTAGGAATGAGCAGTTCTTC. As protein: CASSVGGQVRNEQFF.

The rearrangement uses TRBV13 and TRBJ2-7; TRBD1 is a possible D gene (5 bases). This CDR3 is built from 15 residues. V lost 5 bases to trimming and J lost 0 bases, with 14 bases between them. Germline V lookup: CDR1 PRHDT, CDR2 FYEKMQ (reference sequence). The CDR3 sequence: CASSVRVDSSYEQYF. CDR3 DNA sequence: TGTGCCAGCAGCGTCAGGGTGGATAGCTCCTACGAGCAGTACTTC.

The CDR3: CASSLGVGFGYTF. The CDR3 nucleotides read TGTGCCAGCAGTTTAGGGGTCGGTTTCGGCTACACCTTC. The chain uses TRBV12-3 or TRBV12-4 and TRBJ1-2; D call uncertain. The V gene lost 1 base and the J gene lost 8 bases, with 11 bases spanning the gap. The CDR3 consists of 13 residues.

This clonotype was seen more than once but under ten times. The rearrangement joins TRBV27 to TRBJ2-7, with D possibly matching TRBD2 (6 bases). Germline CDR1 reads MNHEY; CDR2 reads SMNVEV (reference sequence). This CDR3 is 14 amino acids long. V was shortened by 1 base and J by 6 bases, with 13 bases between the two germline ends. The CDR3 bases are TGTGCCAGCAGTTTATACGGGAGCGAGGGCGAGCAGTACTTC. Its protein product is CASSLYGSEGEQYF.

DNA of the CDR3: TGTGCCAGCTCACTGACTCGGGGCGGGATAATCGGAGAGACCCAGTACTTC. It yields the protein CASSLTRGGIIGETQYF. V usage is TRBV18 and J usage is TRBJ2-5; D might be TRBD2 (6 bases). V shed 4 bases and J shed 4 bases, with 22 bases lying between them. This CDR3 region has 17 residues. The germline CDR1 and CDR2 sequences are KGHSH and LQKENI.

The chain combines TRBV27 with TRBJ2-1; D gene unclear. The length of the CDR3 is 16 residues. The germline gives CDR1 MNHEY, CDR2 SMNVEV (reference sequence). V shed 8 bases and J shed 2 bases, with 19 bases lying between them. DNA of the CDR3: TGTGCCAGCCGTTCCGGGCGGACGGACCCCTACAATGAGCAGTTCTTC. It yields the protein CASRSGRTDPYNEQFF.

V usage is TRBV28 and J usage is TRBJ2-7; unclear D gene. Per germline, CDR1 MDHEN and CDR2 SYDVKM. Trimming stripped 3 bases from V and 6 bases from J, with 9 bases between. CDR3 size: 12 residues. The CDR3 nucleotides are TGTGCCAGCAGTTTCCGCAGGCGCGAGCAGTACTTC. Translated: CASSFRRREQYF.

The chain couples TRBV2 to TRBJ2-5; either TRBD1 or TRBD2 may fit D (5 bases each). V was pared by 6 bases and J by 4 bases, with 18 bases between. Per the germline V gene, CDR1 is SNHLY and CDR2 is FYNNEI. The CDR3 covers 15 residues. CDR3 amino acids: CASSSTGRPGETQYF. The CDR3 nucleotides are TGTGCCAGCAGCTCTACGGGACGCCCAGGAGAGACCCAGTACTTC.

The chain has TRBV2 and TRBJ2-1; 7 bases are shared with TRBD1. Losses at the gene ends were 6 bases for V and 2 bases for J; bases not matched to a gene: 7. CDR3 size: 15 residues. Germline V CDR1 and CDR2: SNHLY, FYNNEI. CDR3 residues: CASSKYRGTYNEQFF. The CDR3 DNA reads TGTGCCAGCAGCAAATACAGGGGTACCTACAATGAGCAGTTCTTC.

A remark on this clonotype: One end of the junction is discordant with germline, which a read error may explain. The rearrangement uses TRBV5-1 and TRBJ2-1; 8 bases match TRBD2. CDR1 SGHRS and CDR2 YFSETQ come from the germline V gene. CDR3 size: 15 residues. CDR3 DNA sequence: TGCGCCAGCAGCTCTCGAAGCGGGGGCCTTAGGGAGCGGTTCTTC. This gives the protein CASSSRSGGLRERFF.

This chain joins TRBV3-1 and TRBJ2-1; 10 bases are a match to TRBD2. The CDR3 spans 14 residues. After removal of 4 bases from V and 9 bases from J, the junction contained 6 bases not matched to a gene. Germline V gene lookup returns CDR1 LGHDT and CDR2 YNNKEL (reference sequence). The CDR3 loop is CASSPPAGGPEQFF. The CDR3 region has the DNA TGTGCCAGCAGCCCACCAGCGGGAGGGCCTGAGCAGTTCTTC.

This clonotype was detected a few times. The V gene is TRBV29-1, the J gene TRBJ2-3; D could derive from TRBD1 or TRBD2 (5 bases each). V lost 5 bases and J 3 bases, leaving 9 bases between the germline ends. The CDR3 is 12 residues long. Germline CDR1 and CDR2: SQVTM and ANQGSEA. CDR3 residues: CSVLEGTDTQYF. The CDR3 DNA reads as TGCAGCGTTCTTGAGGGGACAGATACGCAGTATTTT.

The chain is built from TRBV20-1 and TRBJ2-1, with 11 bases matching TRBD2. The CDR3 is made up of 16 amino acids. Germline CDR1 DFQATT, CDR2 SNEGSKA (reference sequence). CDR3 amino acids: CSPTLVAGGVYNEQFF. The CDR3 DNA reads as TGCAGCCCTACCTTGGTAGCGGGAGGGGTCTACAATGAGCAGTTCTTC.

This clonotype was detected only a few times. The V call is TRBV10-3, the J call TRBJ1-1; no reliable D call. The CDR3 contains 11 residues. Germline V lookup: CDR1 ENHRY, CDR2 SYGVKD. Deletions cut 10 bases from V and 8 bases from J, with 14 bases between. The CDR3 DNA is TGTGCCACCAGCTCGGGCGCGGAAGCTTTCTTT. Translated, it gives CATSSGAEAFF.

The chain joins TRBV20-1 to TRBJ1-4, with a tentative D call TRBD1 (5 bases). V was shortened by 0 bases and J by 3 bases, with 8 bases between the two germline ends. The CDR3 consists of 14 residues. Germline CDR1 DFQATT, CDR2 SNEGSKA (reference sequence). The CDR3 spells CSARDRASNEKLFF. CDR3 coding DNA: TGCAGTGCTAGAGACAGGGCCTCTAATGAAAAACTGTTTTTT.

The V call is TRBV20-1, the J call TRBJ2-7; D not certain. Germline V CDR1 and CDR2: DFQATT, SNEGSKA (reference sequence). This CDR3 contains 16 residues. Trimming shortened V by 6 bases and J by 0 bases, and 21 bases separated the two germline ends. This CDR3 is CSAIPSTALSSYEQYF. The CDR3 DNA follows: TGCAGTGCCATACCCTCGACTGCCCTTAGCTCCTACGAGCAGTACTTC.

The V call is TRBV29-1, the J call TRBJ1-1; TRBD1 agrees at 7 bases. CDR1 is SQVTM, CDR2 ANQGSEA, per germline. Losses at the gene ends were 6 bases for V and 2 bases for J; bases not matched to a gene: 6. CDR3 size: 13 residues. The CDR3 region has the DNA TGCAGCGTCGCCGACAGGGTTAACACTGAAGCTTTCTTT. Translating gives CSVADRVNTEAFF. The variable domain in full, with the rest retrieved from reference TRBV29-1 and TRBJ1-1, is SAVISQKPSRDICQRGTSLTIQCQVDSQVTMMFWYRQQPGQSLTLIATANQGSEATYESGFVIDKFPISRPNLTFSTLTVSNMSPEDSSIYLCSVADRVNTEAFFGQGTRLTVV.